This TCR beta chain was captured by sequencing in a study of blood T cells in healthy people across ages. Study background: Every two T cells gave about one barcoded beta molecule via template switching. The study, taken as a whole, reports: TCR beta diversity was tightly associated with the proportion of naive T cells.

For the second PCR, which ran for 7 to 11 cycles, a sample-barcoded 5' primer and a J-beta primer mix were used. CDR3-containing paired-end reads numbering at least 2.5 million came from each sample. TCRdb independently ran MiXCR on the 5' RACE reads; one entry per CDR3 protein. The sample carries around 800,000 distinct CDR3 sequences, roughly 44% recorded once. Germline V gene data show CDR1 as WSHSY and CDR2 as SAAADI. The CDR3 has 12 residues. Trimming took 3 bases from V and 5 from J, leaving 7 bases between them. This clonotype has a count of ten or more. Its antigen is not known. It was ten milliliters of peripheral blood that were drawn from each donor.

The V and J genes are TRBV10-2 and TRBJ1-1; a possible D gene is TRBD1 (6 bases). This TCR was sampled from a man aged 60 to 69 in good health. The specimen was blood. Written as DNA, the CDR3 is TGCGCCAGCAGTGACACAGGGACTGAAGCTTTCTTT. Translated, it gives CASSDTGTEAFF.